Below, 27 T cell receptor beta chains from the same sample are listed, as sequenced in a study of T cell responses to AZD1222 COVID-19 vaccine. Clones were read by immunoSEQ multiplex PCR, and TCRdb kept only the in-frame ones, dropping some. Seen here are just under 80,000 clones, roughly nine tenths observed once, and the top ten hold roughly 4.8%. Sequencing used peripheral blood, obtained 28 days after the second AZD1222 dose. These receptors were taken from an adult who received the AZD1222 COVID-19 vaccine.

This chain joins TRBV4-3 and TRBJ2-3; 9 nucleotides align to TRBD1. CDR1 is LGHNA, CDR2 YSLEER, per germline. CDR3 length: 18 amino acids. The junction had 10 bases not matched to a gene; V was cut back by 0 bases and J by 3 bases. The CDR3 region has the DNA TGCGCCAGCAGCCAAGATGGGACAGGGAATCGGCGGACAGATACGCAGTATTTT. This translates into CASSQDGTGNRRTDTQYF.

V is TRBV6-1 and J is TRBJ1-5, with D possibly being TRBD1 (6 bases). Trimming took 7 bases from V and 2 from J, leaving 24 bases between them. The CDR3 has 18 residues. Germline V gene lookup returns CDR1 MNHNS and CDR2 SASEGT. For the CDR3, the DNA is TGTGCCAGCACTGACCAATTCGGGGGCCCCTTGGGCAATCAGCCCCAGCATTTT. It codes for CASTDQFGGPLGNQPQHF.

The chain uses TRBV6-6 and TRBJ2-6, with D tentatively TRBD1 (6 bases). Germline assignment: CDR1 MNHNY and CDR2 SVGAGI (reference sequence). V was clipped by 6 bases and J by 0 bases, with 12 bases between them. The CDR3 contains 16 residues. The CDR3 bases are TGTGCCAGCAGCCCACAGGGCCCCTCTGGGGCCAACGTCCTGACTTTC. Amino acids: CASSPQGPSGANVLTF.

J is TRBJ1-1 and V is TRBV9; no definite D call. The germline V and J ends were trimmed by 0 bases and 1 base, with 7 bases remaining between them. The CDR3 runs 14 residues. CDR1 and CDR2 (germline): SGDLS, YYNGEE. Here the CDR3 DNA reads TGTGCCAGCAGCGTAGGGTCAGGGAACACTGAAGCTTTCTTT. As protein: CASSVGSGNTEAFF.

This clone has just one count. The rearrangement uses TRBV9 and TRBJ1-1; 7 bases are a match to TRBD1. The CDR3 is made up of 16 amino acids. CDR1 is SGDLS and CDR2 is YYNGEE in the germline V gene. Trimming at V came to 3 bases and at J to 1 base, leaving 9 bases not matched to a gene. CDR3 sequence reads: CASSGGSRGTNTEAFF. The DNA of the CDR3 is TGTGCCAGCAGCGGTGGAAGCAGGGGGACGAACACTGAAGCTTTCTTT.

This clone was observed a single time. V is TRBV3-1 (or the pseudogene TRBV3-2) and J is TRBJ2-5; 7 bases line up with TRBD2. The length of the CDR3 is 18 residues. V lost 5 bases to trimming and J lost 4 bases; unmatched junction nucleotides: 19. Germline assignment: CDR1 LGHDT and CDR2 YNNKEL (reference sequence). The CDR3 sequence is CASSSESGATPGGETQYF. In DNA form, the CDR3 reads TGTGCCAGCAGCTCGGAGAGCGGGGCAACCCCTGGGGGAGAGACCCAGTACTTC.

The CDR3 nucleotides read TGCGCCAGCAGCCAACGTATTGGCGGCAGGGCGGGAGGAAGGTACGAGCAGTACTTC. Protein: CASSQRIGGRAGGRYEQYF. The chain links TRBV4-1 to TRBJ2-7, with TRBD2 identical over 8 bases. The ends lost 2 bases at V and 4 bases at J; junction bases unmatched: 19. The CDR3 extends over 19 amino acids. Germline V lookup: CDR1 MGHRA, CDR2 YSYEKL.

The V and J genes are TRBV25-1 and TRBJ1-6, with a weak D call TRBD1 (5 bases). V lost 8 bases to trimming and J lost 9 bases, with 17 bases between them. The CDR3 is 14 residues long. Germline V lookup: CDR1 MGHDK, CDR2 SYGVNS. In DNA form, the CDR3 reads TGTGCCAGCGGGCCGGGCCTTGGGGGTTCACCCCTCCACTTT. Translated, it gives CASGPGLGGSPLHF.

V and J are TRBV27 and TRBJ1-5; weak D call: TRBD1 (5 bases). The CDR3 totals 14 residues. The V gene's germline CDR1 is MNHEY and CDR2 SMNVEV (reference sequence). The V and J ends lost 2 bases and 7 bases respectively, with 12 bases between them. CDR3 sequence reads: CASSLKWGDQPQHF. The CDR3 nucleotides read TGTGCCAGCAGTTTAAAGTGGGGGGACCAGCCCCAGCATTTT.

The chain employs TRBV12-3 or TRBV12-4 and TRBJ1-3; no reliable D call. Trimming took 11 bases from V and 2 from J, leaving 7 bases between them. The CDR3 extends over 11 amino acids. CDR3 in DNA: TGTGCCTGCCGAACTGGAAACACCATATATTTT. Its translation is CACRTGNTIYF.

CDR3 nucleotide sequence: TGTGCCAGTAGTACCGATACGGGCTACACCTTC. Residues: CASSTDTGYTF. The V call is TRBV19, the J call TRBJ1-2; no definite D call. Between the trimmed V and J ends, which lost 4 bases and 8 bases, there was a span of 8 bases. The CDR3 has 11 amino acids. Germline-derived CDR1 and CDR2 are LNHDA and SQIVND (reference sequence).

This clone was recorded once. The V call is TRBV21-1, the J call TRBJ2-3; TRBD2, the table's D call, was not compared with the DNA. TRBV21-1 is an annotated pseudogene. CDR3 length: 13 amino acids. The CDR3 coding sequence is TGTGCCAGCAGCAAAGCGGGAGCAGATACGCAGTATTTT. Residues: CASSKAGADTQYF.

V is TRBV19 and J is TRBJ1-4; D is ambiguous. Germline CDR1 is LNHDA and CDR2 is SQIVND (reference sequence). CDR3 length: 14 amino acids. V gave up 5 bases and J gave up 2 bases, with 9 bases separating them. The CDR3 DNA reads as TGTGCCAGTAGTGACGGATTGACTAATGAAAAACTGTTTTTT. Residues: CASSDGLTNEKLFF.

The gene calls are TRBV2 and TRBJ2-1; TRBD1 aligns across 7 bases. CDR1 and CDR2 (germline): SNHLY, FYNNEI. This CDR3 has 17 residues. J was trimmed by 0 bases and V by 5 bases; bases with no gene match: 10. CDR3 loop: CASSPTGPLSSYNEQFF. CDR3 DNA sequence: TGTGCCAGCAGTCCGACAGGGCCCCTAAGCTCCTACAATGAGCAGTTCTTC.

The chain links TRBV6-5 to TRBJ1-1; 8 nucleotides align to TRBD1. This CDR3 is 14 amino acids long. V shed 6 bases, J shed 2 bases, and the junction held 5 bases outside the gene matches. From germline, CDR1 is MNHEY and CDR2 SVGAGI. The CDR3 is CASRDRGFNTEAFF. CDR3 nucleotides: TGTGCCAGCAGAGACAGGGGATTTAACACTGAAGCTTTCTTT.

This clone was detected once. CDR3 in DNA: TGTGCCAGCAGCCCCGGGACAGGGGGCGCGAACACTGAAGCTTTCTTT. It yields the protein CASSPGTGGANTEAFF. J is TRBJ1-1 and V is TRBV5-4; 12 bases agree with TRBD1. The CDR3 is 16 residues long. J lost 1 base, V lost 4 bases, and 5 bases had no gene match. Per germline, CDR1 SGHNT and CDR2 YYREEE (reference sequence).

CDR3 residues: CASSGFRDHYEQYF. The CDR3 DNA reads TGCGCCAGCAGCGGATTCCGGGACCACTACGAGCAGTACTTC. V is TRBV5-1 and J is TRBJ2-7, with D tentatively TRBD1 or TRBD2 (5 bases each). Deletions cut 4 bases from V and 3 bases from J, with 14 bases between. The CDR3 runs to 14 residues. Germline loops: CDR1 SGHRS, CDR2 YFSETQ. Supplemented by reference TRBV5-1 and TRBJ2-7, the full variable domain reads KAGVTQTPRYLIKTRGQQVTLSCSPISGHRSVSWYQQTPGQGLQFLFEYFSETQRNKGNFPGRFSGRQFSNSRSEMNVSTLELGDSALYLCASSGFRDHYEQYFGPGTRLTVT.

This chain joins TRBV6-5 and TRBJ1-1; D might be TRBD1 (5 bases). Deletions cut 0 bases from V and 2 bases from J, with 7 bases between. CDR1 and CDR2 (germline): MNHEY, SVGAGI. CDR3 length equals 14 residues. CDR3 DNA: TGTGCCAGCAGTTACTCGGGGGGAAACACTGAAGCTTTCTTT. It translates to CASSYSGGNTEAFF.

The rearrangement uses TRBV7-9 and TRBJ1-1; the match to TRBD1 covers 8 bases. From germline, CDR1 is SEHNR and CDR2 FQNEAQ (reference sequence). V lost 5 bases to trimming and J lost 2 bases; unmatched junction nucleotides: 7. The CDR3 length is 15 residues. The DNA for the CDR3 is TGTGCCAGCAGCACGCCAGGGGGCAGCAACACTGAAGCTTTCTTT. This gives the protein CASSTPGGSNTEAFF.

The V gene is TRBV25-1, the J gene TRBJ1-6, with TRBD1 matching over 7 bases. Germline V gene sequence: CDR1 MGHDK, CDR2 SYGVNS. J was trimmed by 10 bases and V by 4 bases; bases with no gene match: 10. The CDR3 covers 15 residues. The CDR3 DNA reads TGTGCCAGCAGTGCTCGACAGGGTTGGGTATCACCCCTCCACTTT. This codes for CASSARQGWVSPLHF.

This chain connects TRBV29-1 to TRBJ1-5; D gene uncertain. The CDR3 has 15 amino acids. Trimming left V 6 bases short and J 1 base short, with 16 bases between. Per the germline V gene, CDR1 is SQVTM and CDR2 is ANQGSEA. The CDR3: CSVGLEVGSNQPQHF. CDR3 nucleotides: TGCAGCGTCGGTCTTGAGGTAGGGAGCAATCAGCCCCAGCATTTT.

This clone occurred once. V usage is TRBV7-2 and J usage is TRBJ1-1, with D uncertain. Trimming took 1 base from V and 2 from J, leaving 5 bases between them. Germline assignment: CDR1 SGHTA and CDR2 FQGNSA. The CDR3 totals 13 residues. This CDR3 reads CASSLGANTEAFF. CDR3 sequence (DNA): TGTGCCAGCAGCTTAGGGGCCAACACTGAAGCTTTCTTT.

The V and J genes are TRBV2 and TRBJ2-5; 8 nucleotides agree with TRBD2. The CDR3 has 17 amino acids. The J segment lost 7 bases and the V segment lost 2 bases, leaving 15 bases of the junction unmatched. The germline V gene encodes CDR1 SNHLY and CDR2 FYNNEI. The CDR3 loop reads CASSEWGGLDPGGTQYF. The CDR3 DNA reads as TGTGCCAGCAGTGAATGGGGGGGACTAGACCCAGGTGGGACCCAGTACTTC.

The chain links TRBV19 to TRBJ2-2, with TRBD1 as a possible D gene (5 bases). Between the trimmed V and J ends, which lost 10 bases and 4 bases, there was a span of 19 bases. This CDR3 is 15 amino acids long. CDR1 is LNHDA and CDR2 is SQIVND in the germline V gene (reference sequence). The DNA of the CDR3 is TGTGCCACCAGAGGACAAGGCGGAGCCACCGGGGAGCTGTTTTTT. Translating gives CATRGQGGATGELFF. Full variable domain (rest looked up from reference TRBV19 and TRBJ2-2): DGGITQSPKYLFRKEGQNVTLSCEQNLNHDAMYWYRQDPGQGLRLIYYSQIVNDFQKGDIAEGYSVSREKKESFPLTVTSAQKNPTAFYLCATRGQGGATGELFFGEGSRLTVL.

The rearrangement links TRBV4-1 to TRBJ1-5; 8 bases align to TRBD1. The CDR3 covers 18 residues. Germline CDR1 and CDR2: MGHRA and YSYEKL. V was pared by 4 bases and J by 0 bases, with 11 bases of the junction left unmatched. CDR3 protein: CASSPKGTGPYSNQPQHF. CDR3 DNA sequence: TGCGCCAGCAGCCCCAAGGGGACAGGACCTTATAGCAATCAGCCCCAGCATTTT.

The genes are TRBV15 and TRBJ2-2; no firm D call. The CDR3 sequence is 15 residues long. V lost 6 bases to trimming and J lost 0 bases, with 11 bases between them. The germline V gene has CDR1 LNHNV and CDR2 YYDKDF (reference sequence). Here the CDR3 reads CATRGRDTNTGELFF. Here the CDR3 DNA reads TGTGCCACCAGAGGAAGGGATACGAACACCGGGGAGCTGTTTTTT.

The V call is TRBV18, the J call TRBJ2-5; a weak D match, TRBD2 (6 bases). The CDR3 totals 13 residues. Trimming pared 5 bases from V and 5 bases from J, leaving 12 bases between. The V gene's germline CDR1 is KGHSH and CDR2 LQKENI. CDR3 region: CASSAGSGETQYF. The CDR3 DNA follows: TGTGCCAGCTCAGCGGGGAGTGGGGAGACCCAGTACTTC.